Listed here are 5 T cell receptor beta chains from one sample, sequenced in a study of response to subunit inactivated influenza vaccine. Using its own MiXCR run on the RT-PCR reads, TCRdb lists one record per CDR3 protein. The sample carries 590,000 or so distinct CDR3 sequences, 11% to 15% recorded once. This sample comprised PBMCs from blood, obtained around two weeks before vaccination. The receptors derive from a man between 50 and 59 years old who received an inactivated influenza vaccine.

This clonotype was seen a handful of times. The V gene is TRBV20-1, the J gene TRBJ1-2; 8 bases align to TRBD1. The ends lost 3 bases at V and 7 bases at J; junction bases unmatched: 10. Germline CDR1 reads DFQATT; CDR2 reads SNEGSKA (reference sequence). The CDR3 runs 14 residues. CDR3 bases: TGCAGTGCTAGGAGACCCAGGGGGCTGTTTGGCTACACCTTC. This encodes CSARRPRGLFGYTF.

This clonotype was observed a handful of times. J is TRBJ1-5 and V is TRBV6-1; maybe TRBD1 (5 bases). This CDR3 comprises 14 residues. Germline assignment: CDR1 MNHNS and CDR2 SASEGT. Trimming pared 1 base from V and 15 bases from J, leaving 19 bases between. The CDR3 loop reads CASSEEEGPLSRHF. The CDR3, as DNA: TGTGCCAGCAGTGAAGAGGAGGGGCCCCTTTCTCGGCATTTT.

The sample holds one count of this clonotype. V is TRBV28 and J is TRBJ2-7, with a possible D match to TRBD2 (5 bases). The germline V and J ends were trimmed by 10 bases and 1 base, with 20 bases remaining between them. The germline CDR1 and CDR2 sequences are MDHEN and SYDVKM. The CDR3 is 15 residues long. The CDR3 nucleotides read TGTGCCATGGGCCCCGGGATTGCCGTGTCCTACGAGCAGTACTTC. Translated: CAMGPGIAVSYEQYF.

The gene calls are TRBV20-1 and TRBJ2-7; TRBD2 aligns across 8 bases. V dropped 0 bases and J dropped 1; count of bases not matched to a gene: 5. From germline, CDR1 is DFQATT and CDR2 SNEGSKA (reference sequence). CDR3 length: 15 residues. The CDR3 region has the DNA TGCAGTGCTAGAGATGTGCGGGGGGTATCCTACGAGCAGTACTTC. Translation gives CSARDVRGVSYEQYF.

This clonotype was counted only a few times. CDR3: CASGLVTGRRGTDTQYF. In nucleotides, the CDR3 is TGTGCTAGTGGTTTGGTAACGGGGAGGAGGGGCACAGATACGCAGTATTTT. V usage is TRBV12-5 and J usage is TRBJ2-3, with a weak D call TRBD2 (6 bases). The V gene lost 0 bases and the J gene lost 1 base, with 14 bases spanning the gap. The CDR3 extends over 17 amino acids. Germline CDR1 LGHNT, CDR2 FRNRAP. Supplemented by reference TRBV12-5 and TRBJ2-3, the full variable domain reads DARVTQTPRHKVTEMGQEVTMRCQPILGHNTVFWYRQTMMQGLELLAYFRNRAPLDDSGMPKDRFSAEMPDATLATLKIQPSEPRDSAVYFCASGLVTGRRGTDTQYFGPGTRLTVL.